This TCR beta chain comes out of a study of T cell repertoires in cytomegalovirus infection. Study background: Well-studied HLA-B-restricted CMV epitopes were used in the study alongside recently identified HLA-C-restricted ones. Both a matching HLA type and CMV infection were indicated by public TCR beta signatures.

TCRdb re-called the reads through MiXCR, storing one row per CDR3 protein. The table includes 600,000 to 700,000 distinct CDR3 sequences, around 30% detected once. CDR3 size: 12 residues. Germline loops: CDR1 SGHTA, CDR2 FQGNSA. Trimming cost V 5 bases and J 0 bases, with 4 bases left between them. Broader study findings: Across the ex vivo response, the dominant clonotypes were HLA-C-restricted CMV-specific TCR beta clonotypes. Carriage of CMV together with the relevant HLA was identifiable through cumulative public TCR beta family frequency.

Ten or more counts support this clonotype. Its target is not known. The source was cultured PBMCs, collected from culture after CMV antigen stimulation. The chain links TRBV7-2 to TRBJ1-2; no reliable D call. This TCR derives from a human donor in good health (CMV status not recorded). Some clones in this sample may be carry-over from other donors' samples. In DNA, the CDR3 is TGTGCCAGCAGCGACCCTAACTATGGCTACACCTTC. Amino acid sequence: CASSDPNYGYTF.